This entry lists 15 T cell receptor beta chains sequenced from one sample in a study of OX40 agonist ivuxolimab in advanced cancers. Method: immunoSEQ multiplex PCR; TCRdb's copy keeps in-frame clones and lacks some. Here the sample spans tens of thousands of clones, approximately 84% being singletons. The sequencing here drew on CD4+ or CD8+ T cells sorted from blood, taken in a trial of the OX40 agonist ivuxolimab. These receptors all stem from an adult with an advanced solid tumor such as melanoma, head and neck, liver or kidney cancer.

The genes are TRBV6-5 and TRBJ1-1; the D is unclear. CDR1 is MNHEY and CDR2 is SVGAGI in the germline V gene. The CDR3 runs to 14 residues. Trimming took 5 bases from V and 1 from J, leaving 11 bases between them. Written as DNA, the CDR3 is TGTGCCAGCAGTCCCCCGGGATGGAACACTGAAGCTTTCTTT. It is translated as CASSPPGWNTEAFF.

The rearrangement links TRBV5-1 to TRBJ1-3; maybe TRBD1 (6 bases). Looked up from germline, CDR1 is SGHRS and CDR2 is YFSETQ. The germline V and J ends were trimmed by 0 bases and 4 bases, with 11 bases remaining between them. The CDR3 has 15 residues. The CDR3 bases are TGCGCCAGCAGCTTGGAAGGGGGTTGGGGAAACACCATATATTTT. Translated: CASSLEGGWGNTIYF.

This clone was counted between two and nine times. The J gene is TRBJ1-6, the V gene TRBV2; D may be TRBD1 (6 bases). V shed 4 bases and J shed 7 bases, with 11 bases lying between them. The CDR3 has 14 residues. Germline V gene data show CDR1 as SNHLY and CDR2 as FYNNEI. The CDR3: CASSARDTNSPLHF. The CDR3 DNA reads as TGTGCCAGCAGTGCCCGGGACACCAATTCACCCCTCCACTTT.

The chain employs TRBV7-9 and TRBJ1-5; 7 bases agree with TRBD1. V trimming: 5 bases; J trimming: 0 bases; junction bases outside the gene matches: 4. The germline V gene encodes CDR1 SEHNR and CDR2 FQNEAQ (reference sequence). The CDR3 consists of 15 residues. The CDR3 coding sequence is TGTGCCAGCAGCACGGGACAGTATAGCAATCAGCCCCAGCATTTT. This codes for CASSTGQYSNQPQHF. Variable domain in full (rest from reference TRBV7-9 and TRBJ1-5): DTGVSQNPRHKITKRGQNVTFRCDPISEHNRLYWYRQTLGQGPEFLTYFQNEAQLEKSRLLSDRFSAERPKGSFSTLEIQRTEQGDSAMYLCASSTGQYSNQPQHFGDGTRLSIL.

This clone was seen only once. The chain employs TRBV19 and TRBJ1-5; D gene unclear. This CDR3 is built from 16 residues. V was pared by 4 bases and J by 2 bases, with 15 bases between. CDR1 and CDR2 (germline): LNHDA, SQIVND (reference sequence). CDR3 bases: TGTGCCAGTAGTAGAATGACGGTAATTGGCAATCAGCCCCAGCATTTT. Protein product: CASSRMTVIGNQPQHF.

The gene calls are TRBV9 and TRBJ1-4; 7 nucleotides match TRBD1. In germline, CDR1 is SGDLS, CDR2 YYNGEE. The CDR3 runs to 15 residues. With 4 bases clipped from V and 5 bases from J, the junction kept 8 bases outside the gene matches. For the CDR3, the DNA is TGTGCCAGCAGCCCCCGGGACAGCAGCAATGAAAAACTGTTTTTT. Its translation: CASSPRDSSNEKLFF.

Only one count was recorded for this clone. This chain connects TRBV5-3 to TRBJ1-2, with 8 nucleotides matching TRBD1. TRBV5-3 is filed as an ORF, its function uncertain. CDR3 length equals 14 residues. V lost 8 bases to trimming and J lost 5 bases; unmatched junction nucleotides: 11. The CDR3 spells CASRPPGQEYGYTF. The CDR3 nucleotides are TGTGCCAGCAGACCCCCGGGACAGGAATATGGCTACACCTTC.

This chain joins TRBV29-1 and TRBJ2-3; the D is unclear. This CDR3 is 12 amino acids long. The germline V gene has CDR1 SQVTM and CDR2 ANQGSEA. Trimming pared 7 bases from V and 1 base from J, leaving 9 bases between. The CDR3 sequence is CSDEIGTDTQYF. The DNA for the CDR3 is TGCAGCGACGAGATCGGCACAGATACGCAGTATTTT.

The chain uses TRBV29-1 and TRBJ1-2; D ambiguous. The CDR3 covers 13 residues. Germline V lookup: CDR1 SQVTM, CDR2 ANQGSEA. The V end was cut by 2 bases, the J end by 8 bases, with 15 bases between. CDR3 sequence: CSVETTATGGYTF. For the CDR3, the DNA is TGCAGCGTTGAAACCACAGCCACGGGGGGCTACACCTTC.

The J gene is TRBJ1-4, the V gene TRBV7-1; the D is unclear. TRBV7-1 belongs to the ORF category, with a function that is uncertain. Trimming cost V 1 base and J 2 bases, with 5 bases left between them. The CDR3 consists of 14 residues. CDR3 bases: TGTGCCAGCAGCTCAGGGACGACTAATGAAAAACTGTTTTTT. This gives the protein CASSSGTTNEKLFF.

The chain has TRBV2 and TRBJ2-3; D is undetermined. This CDR3 has 14 residues. The germline V and J ends were trimmed by 6 bases and 0 bases, with 10 bases remaining between them. CDR1 is SNHLY and CDR2 is FYNNEI in the germline V gene. The CDR3 reads CASREITSTDTQYF. CDR3 DNA: TGTGCCAGCAGGGAGATTACTAGCACAGATACGCAGTATTTT.

The genes are TRBV13 and TRBJ2-1; the match to TRBD2 covers 7 bases. The CDR3 is 15 amino acids. The germline V gene has CDR1 PRHDT and CDR2 FYEKMQ (reference sequence). Trimming cost V 2 bases and J 7 bases; bases outside gene matches: 8. CDR3 DNA: TGTGCCAGCAGCTTATCTGGCGGGAGAAGGAATGAGCAGTTCTTC. This encodes CASSLSGGRRNEQFF.

With respect to this clone: This CDR3 is also generated by other DNA sequences in the sample. This chain uses TRBV4-2 with TRBJ2-7, with 9 bases that match TRBD1. The CDR3 is made up of 15 amino acids. Trimming removed 4 bases from V and 2 bases from J; junction bases left unmatched: 6. Germline CDR1 LGHNA, CDR2 YNFKEQ. DNA of the CDR3: TGTGCCAGCAGCCGCCCGGGACAGGGACCCTACGAGCAGTACTTC. It codes for CASSRPGQGPYEQYF.

V gene TRBV25-1 combines with J gene TRBJ1-6; TRBD1 might be the D (5 bases). Trimming removed 6 bases from V and 4 bases from J, with 7 bases in between. Germline V gene lookup returns CDR1 MGHDK and CDR2 SYGVNS. The CDR3 is 13 residues long. CDR3 sequence (DNA): TGTGCCAGCAGAGGGGAGTATAATTCACCCCTCCACTTT. Amino acids: CASRGEYNSPLHF.

The chain couples TRBV19 to TRBJ2-7; 12 bases are a match to TRBD2. Germline loops: CDR1 LNHDA, CDR2 SQIVND (reference sequence). CDR3 size: 15 residues. J gave up 7 bases and V 2 bases, and 6 bases lay outside the gene matches. The CDR3 here is CASSISGLAGQEQYF. CDR3 DNA sequence: TGTGCCAGTAGTATATCTGGACTAGCGGGACAAGAGCAGTACTTC.